This T cell receptor beta chain was recovered during a study of regulatory dendritic cells for organ transplantation. There are 14 residues in the CDR3. Germline V lookup: CDR1 SGHKS, CDR2 YYEKEE (reference sequence). Trimming removed 1 base from V and 8 bases from J, with 15 bases in between. Profiling relied on immunoSEQ multiplex PCR, and the TCRdb table lists in-frame clones only, not all of them. The repertoire holds roughly 11,000 clones, with about 90% as singletons. Sorted subsets were CFSE-labeled and cultured approximately 5 days with allogeneic dendritic cells. Points on this clone: No antigen is known for it.

Source material: naive CD8+ T cells from blood cultured with dendritic cells. Documented subset: CD45RA+ naive T cells. This chain joins TRBV5-5 and TRBJ1-1; D uncertain. The TCR comes from a human donor in good health. The CDR3 reads CASSLSSERKEAFF. The CDR3, as DNA: TGTGCCAGCAGCTTGTCAAGTGAGCGAAAGGAAGCTTTCTTT.